The 2 T cell receptor beta chains below were found in one sample sequenced in a study of graft-versus-host responses after intestinal transplantation. Repertoires were generated with immunoSEQ multiplex PCR, while TCRdb's copy carries only in-frame clones and drops some. The sample yields under 40,000 clones, around 94% seen once. The source was PBMCs, collected 16 days after intestinal transplant. These receptors were collected from a human patient who received an intestinal transplant, so some T cells may come from the graft donor.

This rearrangement joins TRBV7-2 to TRBJ2-1, with unresolved D. The CDR3 runs 11 residues. V lost 9 bases and J lost 7, with 10 bases in between. CDR1 and CDR2 (germline): SGHTA, FQGNSA. CDR3 protein: CASKSGNEQFF. The CDR3 coding sequence is TGTGCCAGTAAAAGTGGGAATGAGCAGTTCTTC. Full variable domain (missing parts from reference TRBV7-2 and TRBJ2-1): GAGVSQSPSNKVTEKGKDVELRCDPISGHTALYWYRQSLGQGLEFLIYFQGNSAPDKSGLPSDRFSAERTGGSVSTLTIQRTQQEDSAVYLCASKSGNEQFFGPGTRLTVL.

This clone occurred once. The chain uses TRBV9 and TRBJ2-2, with 15 positions matching TRBD2. The length of the CDR3 is 17 residues. The J segment lost 7 bases and the V segment lost 3 bases, leaving 7 bases of the junction unmatched. CDR1 is SGDLS, CDR2 YYNGEE, per germline. The CDR3: CASSGDGTSGRYGELFF. The CDR3, as DNA: TGTGCCAGCAGCGGCGACGGGACTAGCGGGAGGTACGGGGAGCTGTTTTTT. Full variable domain (rest looked up from reference TRBV9 and TRBJ2-2): DSGVTQTPKHLITATGQRVTLRCSPRSGDLSVYWYQQSLDQGLQFLIQYYNGEERAKGNILERFSAQQFPDLHSELNLSSLELGDSALYFCASSGDGTSGRYGELFFGEGSRLTVL.